The 23 T cell receptor beta chains reported below all come from one sample, sequenced in a study of T-cell reconstitution after alpha-beta-depleted transplantation in children. The TCRbeta library was prepared with unique molecular identifiers. Each CDR3 protein is one row after TCRdb ran MiXCR on the PCR reads. The sample includes around 800,000 distinct CDR3 sequences, roughly 15% of them seen just once. The starting material was PBMCs, mostly from graft donor cells, obtained 360 days after TCRalphabeta/CD19-depleted stem cell transplant. These receptors were collected from a male patient younger than 18 who had a stem cell transplant for acute lymphoblastic leukemia, so the T cells may come from the graft donor.

Many counts were recorded for this clonotype. A junction end diverges from the germline sequence, so it may reflect a read error. The J gene is TRBJ1-5, the V gene TRBV5-1, with D unresolved. The CDR3 loop spans 15 amino acids. Germline V gives CDR1 SGHRS, CDR2 YFSETQ. CDR3 in amino acids: CASSLAAAFNEPQHF. CDR3 nucleotides: TGCGCCAGCAGCTTGGCGGCGGCCTTCAATGAGCCCCAGCATTTT. The full variable domain, its missing parts supplied by reference TRBV5-1 and TRBJ1-5, is KAGVTQTPRYLIKTRGQQVTLSCSPISGHRSVSWYQQTPGQGLQFLFEYFSETQRNKGNFPGRFSGRQFSNSRSEMNVSTLELGDSALYLCASSLAAAFNEPQHFGDGTRLSIL.

In this sample, this clonotype turned up a few times. The chain has TRBV5-6 and TRBJ2-1; maybe TRBD2 (5 bases). CDR1 is SGHDT, CDR2 YYEEEE, per germline. V was shortened by 0 bases and J by 11 bases, with 18 bases between the two germline ends. This CDR3 is 15 amino acids long. CDR3 loop: CASSLEGAGRPKQFF. The CDR3, as DNA: TGTGCCAGCAGCTTGGAAGGTGCGGGCAGACCAAAGCAGTTCTTC.

The rearrangement joins TRBV19 to TRBJ2-1; D is ambiguous. This CDR3 is built from 11 residues. Trimming left V 4 bases short and J 9 bases short, with 7 bases between. Looked up from germline, CDR1 is LNHDA and CDR2 is SQIVND (reference sequence). In nucleotides, the CDR3 is TGTGCCAGTAGTAAGGGCGGTGAGCAGTTCTTC. The encoded protein is CASSKGGEQFF.

This clonotype was seen only a few times. V gene TRBV7-9 combines with J gene TRBJ2-5; 8 nucleotides line up with TRBD1. Germline CDR1 reads SEHNR; CDR2 reads FQNEAQ (reference sequence). Trimming removed 3 bases from V and 4 bases from J; junction bases left unmatched: 10. This CDR3 spans 16 amino acids. CDR3 DNA: TGTGCCAGCAGCTTGGCGGCAGGGGGCGCAGGAGAGACCCAGTACTTC. This gives the protein CASSLAAGGAGETQYF.

This clonotype was detected only a few times. This chain uses TRBV19 with TRBJ2-3; 7 bases are a match to TRBD2. CDR3 size: 13 residues. V shed 7 bases and J 4 bases; nucleotides not matched to a gene: 5. Germline V lookup: CDR1 LNHDA, CDR2 SQIVND (reference sequence). Here the CDR3 DNA reads TGTGCCAGTACTGGCGGGAGCGCAGATACGCAGTATTTT. This encodes CASTGGSADTQYF.

The J gene is TRBJ2-2, the V gene TRBV5-1; the D gene is possibly TRBD1 (5 bases). The germline CDR1 and CDR2 sequences are SGHRS and YFSETQ. This CDR3 has 15 residues. Trimming took off 3 bases at V and 1 base at J, with 10 bases between the two ends. This CDR3 is CASSSTTGNTGELFF. The DNA of the CDR3 is TGCGCCAGCAGCTCCACTACAGGGAACACCGGGGAGCTGTTTTTT.

This chain joins TRBV20-1 and TRBJ1-1; D unresolved. The CDR3 runs 14 residues. V lost 3 bases, J lost 4 bases, and 15 bases lay in between. Germline-derived CDR1 and CDR2 are DFQATT and SNEGSKA (reference sequence). The CDR3 spells CSASNTVDGTEAFF. CDR3 nucleotide sequence: TGCAGTGCTAGTAACACCGTTGATGGCACTGAAGCTTTCTTT.

This clonotype was seen at least ten times. J is TRBJ2-7 and V is TRBV29-1; tentative D call: TRBD1 (6 bases). V was pared by 1 base and J by 2 bases, with 15 bases between. CDR1 is SQVTM, CDR2 ANQGSEA, per germline. The CDR3 totals 15 residues. The CDR3 spells CSVEVGGRPTYEQYF. The CDR3 nucleotides read TGCAGCGTTGAAGTTGGGGGCCGCCCTACCTACGAGCAGTACTTC.

This clonotype was seen a handful of times. V and J are TRBV6-8 and TRBJ2-7, with 8 bases fitting TRBD1. Per the germline V gene, CDR1 is MNHGY and CDR2 is SAAAGT. The CDR3 extends over 16 amino acids. The junction had 15 bases not matched to a gene; V was cut back by 6 bases and J by 5 bases. CDR3 amino acids: CASRPEDRAGRHEQYF. The CDR3 region has the DNA TGTGCCAGCAGGCCGGAGGACAGGGCGGGGCGGCACGAGCAGTACTTC.

This clonotype was seen a few times. The chain is built from TRBV5-1 and TRBJ2-7; 11 bases agree with TRBD2. The CDR3 is made up of 15 amino acids. CDR1 is SGHRS, CDR2 YFSETQ, per germline. V was pared by 4 bases and J by 2 bases, with 5 bases of the junction left unmatched. The CDR3 loop is CASSILAGGTYEQYF. The CDR3 nucleotides read TGCGCCAGCAGCATTTTAGCGGGAGGGACCTACGAGCAGTACTTC.

At least ten counts were recorded for this clonotype. This CDR3 reads CSVEPTIWGTEAFF. CDR3 nucleotides: TGCAGCGTTGAACCGACAATTTGGGGCACTGAAGCTTTCTTT. V usage is TRBV29-1 and J usage is TRBJ1-1; no clear D gene. The CDR3 runs to 14 residues. Trimming pared 2 bases from V and 4 bases from J, leaving 14 bases between. Germline V gives CDR1 SQVTM, CDR2 ANQGSEA.

The V gene is TRBV20-1, the J gene TRBJ2-1, with 15 bases that match TRBD2. Germline V gene lookup returns CDR1 DFQATT and CDR2 SNEGSKA (reference sequence). Trimming removed 6 bases from V and 1 base from J; junction bases left unmatched: 4. The CDR3 has 16 amino acids. The CDR3, as DNA: TGCAGTGCCCCGGGACTAGCGGGAGGTTCCTACAATGAGCAGTTCTTC. Translating it yields CSAPGLAGGSYNEQFF.

The V call is TRBV14, the J call TRBJ2-3; unclear D gene. Germline values: CDR1 SGHDN, CDR2 FVKESK. This CDR3 comprises 15 residues. V lost 1 base and J 0 bases, leaving 8 bases between the germline ends. This chain's CDR3 is CASSQGSTSTDTQYF. For the CDR3, the DNA is TGTGCCAGCAGCCAAGGGAGTACTAGCACAGATACGCAGTATTTT.

In this sample, this clonotype turned up many times. V and J are TRBV9 and TRBJ1-4; TRBD1 aligns across 8 bases. The CDR3 is 14 residues long. Trimming removed 3 bases from V and 5 bases from J; junction bases left unmatched: 3. The V gene's germline CDR1 is SGDLS and CDR2 YYNGEE. Written as DNA, the CDR3 is TGTGCCAGCAGCGAGGGGACAGGCAATGAAAAACTGTTTTTT. Protein sequence: CASSEGTGNEKLFF.

This clonotype was picked up many times. The rearrangement links TRBV28 to TRBJ2-7, with a tentative D call TRBD2 (6 bases). The germline CDR1 and CDR2 sequences are MDHEN and SYDVKM. Between the trimmed V and J ends, which lost 2 bases and 6 bases, there was a span of 8 bases. This CDR3 has 12 residues. The DNA for the CDR3 is TGTGCCAGCAGTTTACCCGGGGGCGAGCAGTACTTC. It yields the protein CASSLPGGEQYF.

This clonotype was picked up many times. The chain combines TRBV7-6 with TRBJ2-1, with 7 bases aligning to TRBD1. Germline CDR1 and CDR2: SGHVS and FNYEAQ. Unmatched junction bases numbered 8, after V lost 1 base and J lost 5 bases. The CDR3 contains 16 residues. The CDR3 region has the DNA TGTGCCAGCAGCTTAGGTTACAGGGGAAGGGACAATGAGCAGTTCTTC. This encodes CASSLGYRGRDNEQFF.

The rearrangement uses TRBV5-1 and TRBJ1-4, with TRBD1 identical over 7 bases. Germline lookup yields CDR1 SGHRS and CDR2 YFSETQ. The length of the CDR3 is 15 residues. V gave up 4 bases and J gave up 3 bases; unmatched junction bases: 6. The CDR3: CASSLSGTANEKLFF. For the CDR3, the DNA is TGCGCCAGCAGCCTTTCCGGGACAGCTAATGAAAAACTGTTTTTT.

This clonotype appeared many times. The J gene is TRBJ2-1, the V gene TRBV7-9; D remains unclear. Germline CDR1 reads SEHNR; CDR2 reads FQNEAQ (reference sequence). This CDR3 comprises 14 residues. Between the trimmed V and J ends, which lost 1 base and 4 bases, there was a span of 8 bases. In DNA form, the CDR3 reads TGTGCCAGCAGCTTAGTACCGAGTTACAATGAGCAGTTCTTC. It yields the protein CASSLVPSYNEQFF.

This clonotype was recorded many times. V usage is TRBV12-3 or TRBV12-4 and J usage is TRBJ2-3, with D possibly being TRBD1 or TRBD2 (5 bases each). V lost 3 bases to trimming and J lost 6 bases, with 16 bases between them. This CDR3 spans 15 amino acids. CDR3 region: CASSFRGPPSDTQYF. CDR3 nucleotide sequence: TGTGCCAGCAGTTTTCGGGGACCGCCGTCTGATACGCAGTATTTT.

This clonotype was counted between two and nine times. The chain has TRBV14 and TRBJ2-1; perhaps TRBD2 as D (5 bases). Germline-derived CDR1 and CDR2 are SGHDN and FVKESK. CDR3 size: 20 residues. The V gene lost 4 bases and the J gene lost 0 bases, with 25 bases spanning the gap. CDR3 DNA sequence: TGTGCCAGCAGCCCTCCCTTTAGCGCACTAGATCATAGCTCCTACAATGAGCAGTTCTTC. This gives the protein CASSPPFSALDHSSYNEQFF.

There are a few counts of this clonotype. This sequence joins TRBV20-1 and TRBJ1-2; tentative D call: TRBD1 (5 bases). The CDR3 consists of 13 residues. In germline, CDR1 is DFQATT, CDR2 SNEGSKA (reference sequence). V shed 3 bases and J shed 5 bases, with 13 bases lying between them. The CDR3 DNA follows: TGCAGTGCTAGGGGGGAGGGCTGGTATGGCTACACCTTC. Its protein product is CSARGEGWYGYTF.

The chain is built from TRBV29-1 and TRBJ2-7; 10 positions match TRBD1. V gave up 6 bases and J gave up 6 bases; unmatched junction bases: 8. CDR3 length: 13 amino acids. Germline V gene sequence: CDR1 SQVTM, CDR2 ANQGSEA. The CDR3 DNA sequence: TGCAGCGTAGCACCGGGACAGGGGAGCGAGCAGTACTTC. Its translation is CSVAPGQGSEQYF.

This clonotype showed up just once. The chain's CDR3 is CATSEEGPGGYNEQFF. CDR3 nucleotides: TGTGCCACCAGCGAGGAGGGGCCCGGGGGTTACAATGAGCAGTTCTTC. This chain links TRBV15 with TRBJ2-1, with a tentative D call TRBD2 (6 bases). The CDR3 has 16 amino acids. Trimming cost V 5 bases and J 4 bases, with 18 bases left between them. Germline loops: CDR1 LNHNV, CDR2 YYDKDF (reference sequence).